This T cell receptor (beta chain) was found in a study of T cell responses to AZD1222 COVID-19 vaccine. Measured with immunoSEQ multiplex PCR; TCRdb has only the in-frame clones, and not every one. The sample lists some 170,000 clones, 85% to 95% occurring once. A note on this clone: The target antigen is unknown.

Trimming stripped 4 bases from V and 3 bases from J, with 13 bases between. CDR3 length: 14 residues. Germline V gene lookup returns CDR1 SGHNT and CDR2 YYREEE (reference sequence). Study conclusions and caveats: Nearly half of spike-specific TCRs reportedly go after variant regions that carry no mutations.

V gene TRBV5-4 combines with J gene TRBJ1-2, with D unclear. The origin of this receptor is an adult in good health. The sample was peripheral blood, taken on day 0 of AZD1222 vaccination. The CDR3 coding sequence is TGTGCCAGCAGCCTTGACGGGAAGTACTATGGCTACACCTTC. It encodes CASSLDGKYYGYTF.